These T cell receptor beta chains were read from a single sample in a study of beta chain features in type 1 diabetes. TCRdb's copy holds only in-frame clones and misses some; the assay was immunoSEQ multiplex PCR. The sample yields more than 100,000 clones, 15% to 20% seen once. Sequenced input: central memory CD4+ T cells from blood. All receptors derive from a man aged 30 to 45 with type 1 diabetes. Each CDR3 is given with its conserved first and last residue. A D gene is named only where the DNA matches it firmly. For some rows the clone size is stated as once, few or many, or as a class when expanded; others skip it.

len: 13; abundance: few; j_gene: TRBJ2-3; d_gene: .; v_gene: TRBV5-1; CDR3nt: TGCGCCAGCACCCACCCCAGCACAGATACGCAGTATTTT; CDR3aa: CASTHPSTDTQYF
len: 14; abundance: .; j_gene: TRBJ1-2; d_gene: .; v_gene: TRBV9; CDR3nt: TGTGCCAGCAGCGTAGGTCGCTTTCCCTATGGCTACACCTTC; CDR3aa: CASSVGRFPYGYTF
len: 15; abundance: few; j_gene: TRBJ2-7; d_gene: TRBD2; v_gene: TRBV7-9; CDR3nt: TGTGCCAGCAGCTTAGGGACTAGCGTCGACTACGAGCAGTACTTC; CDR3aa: CASSLGTSVDYEQYF
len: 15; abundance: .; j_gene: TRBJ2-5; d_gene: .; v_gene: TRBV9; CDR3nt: TGTGCCAGCAGCGTAGGGGATAGAATCCAAGAGACCCAGTACTTC; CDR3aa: CASSVGDRIQETQYF
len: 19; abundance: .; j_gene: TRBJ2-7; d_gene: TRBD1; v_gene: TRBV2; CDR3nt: TGTGCCAGCATTTGGGGACAGGGGGCTCTGACCGGAACCCCTGGGGAGCAGTACTTC; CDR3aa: CASIWGQGALTGTPGEQYF
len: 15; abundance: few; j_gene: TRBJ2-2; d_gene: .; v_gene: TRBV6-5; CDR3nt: TGTGCCAGCAGTTACTCGGCGGTACTGAGCGGGGAGCTGTTTTTT; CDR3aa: CASSYSAVLSGELFF
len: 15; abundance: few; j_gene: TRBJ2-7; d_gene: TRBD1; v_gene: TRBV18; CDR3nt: TGTGCCAGCACGACGGCCGGGACAGCTTCCTACGAGCAGTACTTC; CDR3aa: CASTTAGTASYEQYF
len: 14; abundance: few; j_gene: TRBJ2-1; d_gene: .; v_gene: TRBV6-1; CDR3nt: .; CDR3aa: CASSDGTGIFWQFF
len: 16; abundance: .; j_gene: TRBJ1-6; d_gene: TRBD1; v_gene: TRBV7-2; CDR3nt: TGTGCCAGCAGCTCGGAGGACAGGGCTTACAATTCACCCCTCCACTTT; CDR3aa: CASSSEDRAYNSPLHF
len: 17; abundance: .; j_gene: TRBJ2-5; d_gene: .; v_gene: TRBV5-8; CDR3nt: TGTGCCAGCAGCCCAGGAGGAGGTCCGGCGCTCGGGGAGACCCAGTACTTC; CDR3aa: CASSPGGGPALGETQYF
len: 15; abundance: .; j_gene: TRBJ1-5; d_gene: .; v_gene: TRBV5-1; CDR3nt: TGCGCCAGCAGCCTAACGGTTGGGAGCAATCAGCCCCAGCATTTT; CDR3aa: CASSLTVGSNQPQHF
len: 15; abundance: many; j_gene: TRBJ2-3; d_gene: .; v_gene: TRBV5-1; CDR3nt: TGCGCCAGCAGCTTGGGTGCGACTCACCCAGATACGCAGTATTTT; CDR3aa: CASSLGATHPDTQYF
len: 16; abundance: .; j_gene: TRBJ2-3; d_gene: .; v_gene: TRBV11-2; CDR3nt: TGTGCCAGCAGCCCGATTTGGGGGCGTCGCACAGATACGCAGTATTTT; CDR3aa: CASSPIWGRRTDTQYF
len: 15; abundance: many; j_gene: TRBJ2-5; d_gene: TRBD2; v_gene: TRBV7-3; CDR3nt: TGTGCCAGCAGCTTAGGGCTAGCGGGGACAGAGACCCAGTACTTC; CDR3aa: CASSLGLAGTETQYF
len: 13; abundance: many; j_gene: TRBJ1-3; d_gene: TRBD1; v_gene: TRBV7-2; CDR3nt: TGTGCCAGCAGCTACAGGGGTGGAAACACCATATATTTT; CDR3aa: CASSYRGGNTIYF
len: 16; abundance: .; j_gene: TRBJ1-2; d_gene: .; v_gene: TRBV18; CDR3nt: TGTGCCAGCTCTGCCCAGTCCAGGGACGTAACTAATGGCTACACCTTC; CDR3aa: CASSAQSRDVTNGYTF
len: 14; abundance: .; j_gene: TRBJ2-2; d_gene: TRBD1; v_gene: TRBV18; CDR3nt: TGTGCCAGCTCTTCGACAGGGCGCGCCGGGGAGCTGTTTTTT; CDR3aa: CASSSTGRAGELFF
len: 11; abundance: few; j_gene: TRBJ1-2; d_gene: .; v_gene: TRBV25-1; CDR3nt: TGTGCCAGCATAAAGTCCTATGGCTACACCTTC; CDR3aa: CASIKSYGYTF
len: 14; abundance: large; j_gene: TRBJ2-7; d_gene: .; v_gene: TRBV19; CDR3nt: TGTGCCAGTAGTATTGAGGTAGGGCCCTACGAGCAGTACTTC; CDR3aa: CASSIEVGPYEQYF
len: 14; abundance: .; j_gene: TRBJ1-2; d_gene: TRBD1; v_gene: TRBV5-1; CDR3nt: TGCGCCAGCAGCTCCCGGACAGGAAACTATGGCTACACCTTC; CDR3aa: CASSSRTGNYGYTF
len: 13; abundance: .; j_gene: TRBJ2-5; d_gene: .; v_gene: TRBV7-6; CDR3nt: TGTGCCAGCAGCTCCGGGTACCGAGAGACCCAGTACTTC; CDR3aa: CASSSGYRETQYF
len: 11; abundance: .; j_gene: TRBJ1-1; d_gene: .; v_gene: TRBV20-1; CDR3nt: TGCAGTGCTAGAGGAGTAGCTGAAGCTTTCTTT; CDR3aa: CSARGVAEAFF
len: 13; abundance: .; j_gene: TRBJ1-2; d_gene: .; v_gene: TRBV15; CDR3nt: TGTGCCACCAGCCGTCCTAGCAACTATGGCTACACCTTC; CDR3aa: CATSRPSNYGYTF
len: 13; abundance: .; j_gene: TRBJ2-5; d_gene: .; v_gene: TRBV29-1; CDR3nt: TGCAGCGTTGGTACCAGGGCCCAAGAGACCCAGTACTTC; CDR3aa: CSVGTRAQETQYF
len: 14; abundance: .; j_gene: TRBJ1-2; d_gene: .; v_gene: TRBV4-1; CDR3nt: TGCGCCAGCAGCCAGGGAGGGGTCTACTATGGCTACACCTTC; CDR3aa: CASSQGGVYYGYTF
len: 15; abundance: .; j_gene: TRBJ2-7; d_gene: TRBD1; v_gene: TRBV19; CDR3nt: TGTGCCAGTAGACCCTCGACGACAGGGTCCCGAGAGCAGTACTTC; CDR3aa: CASRPSTTGSREQYF
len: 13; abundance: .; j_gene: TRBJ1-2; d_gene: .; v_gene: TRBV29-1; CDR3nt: TGCAGCGTTGAGAAGGGGGGAAACTATGGCTACACCTTC; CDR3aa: CSVEKGGNYGYTF
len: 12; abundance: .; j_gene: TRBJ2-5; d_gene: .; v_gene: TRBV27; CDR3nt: TGTGCCAGCAGTTCCCAGGGTCAGACCCAGTACTTC; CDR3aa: CASSSQGQTQYF
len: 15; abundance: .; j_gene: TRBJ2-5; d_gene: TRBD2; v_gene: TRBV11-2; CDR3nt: TGTGCCAGCAGCCTACCTAGCGGGGGCCAAGAGACCCAGTACTTC; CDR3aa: CASSLPSGGQETQYF
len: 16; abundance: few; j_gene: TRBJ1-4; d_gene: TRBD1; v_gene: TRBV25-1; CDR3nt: TGTGCCAGCAGTATGACCGGGACAGGGAATTATGAAAAACTGTTTTTT; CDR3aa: CASSMTGTGNYEKLFF
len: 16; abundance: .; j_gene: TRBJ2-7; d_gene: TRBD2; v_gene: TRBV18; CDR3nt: TGTGCCAGCTCACCATCCACTAGCGGGGGATGGGACGAGCAGTACTTC; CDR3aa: CASSPSTSGGWDEQYF